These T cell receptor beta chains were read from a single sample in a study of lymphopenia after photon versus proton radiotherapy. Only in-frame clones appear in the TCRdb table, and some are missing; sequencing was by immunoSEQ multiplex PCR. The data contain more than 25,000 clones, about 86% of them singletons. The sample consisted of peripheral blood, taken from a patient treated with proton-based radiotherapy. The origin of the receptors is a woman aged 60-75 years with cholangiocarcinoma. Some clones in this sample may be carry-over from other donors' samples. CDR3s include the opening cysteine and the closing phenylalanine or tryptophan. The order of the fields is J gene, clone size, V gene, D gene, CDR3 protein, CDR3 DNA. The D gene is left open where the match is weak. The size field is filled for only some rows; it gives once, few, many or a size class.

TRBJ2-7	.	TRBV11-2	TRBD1	CASSHQPQGETYF	TGTGCCAGCAGCCACCAACCACAGGGGGAGACGTACTTC
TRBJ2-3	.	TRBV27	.	CASSLKFRQATDTQYF	TGTGCCAGCAGTTTAAAGTTTCGGCAGGCAACAGATACGCAGTATTTT
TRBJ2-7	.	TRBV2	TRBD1	CASSGTGPGEQYF	TGTGCCAGCAGCGGGACAGGTCCGGGCGAGCAGTACTTC
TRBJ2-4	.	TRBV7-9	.	CASSQIQTAAALAKNIQYF	TGTGCCAGCAGCCAAATTCAGACAGCGGCCGCTTTAGCCAAAAACATTCAGTACTTC
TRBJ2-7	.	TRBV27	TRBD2	CASSFREGYEQYF	TGTGCCAGCAGTTTTAGGGAGGGGTACGAGCAGTACTTC
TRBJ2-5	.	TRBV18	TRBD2	CASSPRPTSGQETQYF	TGTGCCAGCTCACCCCGTCCGACTAGCGGCCAAGAGACCCAGTACTTC
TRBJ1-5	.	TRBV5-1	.	CASSFGEVGQPQHF	TGCGCCAGCAGCTTTGGGGAGGTGGGACAGCCCCAGCATTTT
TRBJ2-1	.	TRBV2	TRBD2	CASRKEVAGSGEQFF	TGTGCCAGCAGGAAGGAGGTAGCGGGCTCGGGTGAGCAGTTCTTC
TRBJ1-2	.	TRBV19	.	CASSPHSLPSNYGYTF	TGTGCCAGTAGTCCGCACAGCTTACCCTCTAACTATGGCTACACCTTC
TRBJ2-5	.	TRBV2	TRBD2	CASSGLARDQYF	TGTGCCAGCAGCGGACTAGCAAGGGACCAGTACTTC
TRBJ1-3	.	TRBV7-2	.	CASSLTPGLGTNTIYF	TGTGCCAGCAGTCTTACCCCAGGGCTAGGGACAAACACCATATATTTT
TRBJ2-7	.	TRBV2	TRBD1	CASAPTGGNEQYF	TGTGCCAGTGCCCCGACAGGGGGAAACGAGCAGTACTTC
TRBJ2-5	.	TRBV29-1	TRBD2	CSVGGLAGAEETQYF	TGCAGCGTTGGGGGACTAGCGGGAGCAGAAGAGACCCAGTACTTC
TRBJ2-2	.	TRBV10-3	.	CAISESVTATGELFF	TGTGCCATCAGTGAGTCCGTTACAGCTACCGGGGAGCTGTTTTTT
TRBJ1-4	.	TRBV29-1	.	CSVGSSEKLFF	TGCAGCGTTGGGAGTTCTGAAAAACTGTTTTTT
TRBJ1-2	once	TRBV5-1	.	CASSLETLSGYTF	TGCGCCAGCAGCTTGGAGACCCTGTCTGGCTACACCTTC
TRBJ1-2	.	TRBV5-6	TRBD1	CASSTSRGWNYGYTF	TGTGCCAGCAGCACGAGCAGGGGGTGGAACTATGGCTACACCTTC
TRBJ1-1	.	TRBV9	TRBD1	CASSVEGTGLMNTEAFF	TGTGCCAGCAGCGTAGAAGGGACAGGGCTCATGAACACTGAAGCTTTCTTT
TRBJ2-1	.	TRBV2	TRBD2	CASSEGLAGAQFF	TGTGCCAGCAGTGAAGGGCTAGCGGGAGCACAGTTCTTC
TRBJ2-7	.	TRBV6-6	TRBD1	CATGERQGSGQYF	TGTGCCACCGGGGAAAGACAGGGGTCGGGGCAGTACTTC